Detailed here is one T cell receptor beta chain. Its antigen is undetermined. This specimen comes from a study of siplizumab effects on memory and regulatory T cells. Assays captured roughly 9.3 x 10^4 TCR templates per sample. Generated by immunoSEQ multiplex PCR, the TCRdb table keeps only in-frame clones and is missing some. The profile shows approximately 100,000 clones, 92% of them singletons. Study results and caveats: The average Treg-derived proportion among mappable alloreactive CD4+ clones was about 70% with siplizumab versus around 26% in controls. Alloreactive sequences whose origin lay in unstimulated CD4+ memory cells were significantly reduced by siplizumab. Confirmation that proliferating Tregs from siplizumab cultures had suppressive function was not obtained.

The TCR comes from a human donor in good health. The sample consisted of Tregs sorted from blood.

The CDR3 DNA reads TGTGCCAGCAGTTCTAACCAGGGGGCTCGTCAGCCCCAGCATTTT. As protein: CASSSNQGARQPQHF. The rearrangement joins TRBV6-6 to TRBJ1-5; the match to TRBD1 covers 8 bases. J gave up 6 bases and V 4 bases, and 8 bases lay outside the gene matches. This CDR3 is 15 amino acids long. CDR1 is MNHNY, CDR2 SVGAGI, per germline (reference sequence).